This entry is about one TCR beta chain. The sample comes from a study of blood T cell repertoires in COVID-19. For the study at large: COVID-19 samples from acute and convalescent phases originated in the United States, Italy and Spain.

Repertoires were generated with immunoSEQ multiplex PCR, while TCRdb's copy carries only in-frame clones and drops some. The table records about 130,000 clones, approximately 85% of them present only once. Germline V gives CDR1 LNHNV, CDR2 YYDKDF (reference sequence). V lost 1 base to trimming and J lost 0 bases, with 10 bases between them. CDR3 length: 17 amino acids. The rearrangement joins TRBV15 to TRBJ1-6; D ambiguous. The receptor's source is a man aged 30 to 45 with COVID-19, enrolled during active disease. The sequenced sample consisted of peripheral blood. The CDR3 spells CATSRVGQSSYNSPLHF. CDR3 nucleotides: TGTGCCACCAGCAGAGTTGGCCAAAGCTCCTATAATTCACCCCTCCACTTT.